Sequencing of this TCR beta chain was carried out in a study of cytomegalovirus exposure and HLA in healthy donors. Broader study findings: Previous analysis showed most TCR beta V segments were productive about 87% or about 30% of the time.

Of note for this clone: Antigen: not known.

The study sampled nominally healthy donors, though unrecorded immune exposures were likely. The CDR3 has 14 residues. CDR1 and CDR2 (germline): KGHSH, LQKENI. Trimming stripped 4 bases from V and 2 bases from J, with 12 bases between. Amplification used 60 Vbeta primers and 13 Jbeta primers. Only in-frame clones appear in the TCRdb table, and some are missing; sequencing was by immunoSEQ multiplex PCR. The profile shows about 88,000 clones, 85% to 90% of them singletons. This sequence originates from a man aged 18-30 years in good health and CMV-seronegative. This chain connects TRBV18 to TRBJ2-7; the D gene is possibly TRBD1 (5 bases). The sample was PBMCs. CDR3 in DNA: TGTGCCAGCTCACTGGACACGGGCCCCTACGAGCAGTACTTC. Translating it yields CASSLDTGPYEQYF.